This TCR beta chain was observed in a study of CD8+CD57+ T cells in acquired aplastic anemia. Study details: Quantities of DNA derived from sorted CD4+ and CD8+ cells averaged approximately 3 ug.

V gave up 3 bases and J gave up 5 bases, with 14 bases separating them. Germline-derived CDR1 and CDR2 are LNHDA and SQIVND (reference sequence). The CDR3 covers 15 residues. Genomic DNA constituted the template upon which TCR beta VDJ and CDR3 profiling was performed. TCRdb reprocessed the reads with MiXCR, giving one entry per CDR3 protein. The sample gives hundreds of thousands of distinct CDR3 sequences, about a third of which show up once; roughly 0.8% is in the top ten. Whoever was chosen for sequencing had shown CD8+CD57+ cell expansion by flow cytometry. Severe acquired aplastic anemia was the diagnosis recorded for all patients.

The clonotype was recovered from a human donor with aplastic anemia. The source material was sorted CD4+, CD8+, or CD8+CD57+ T cells (not recorded which) from PBMCs. The gene calls are TRBV19 and TRBJ1-5; maybe TRBD1 (5 bases). This CDR3 is CASSMISGSYQPQHF. In nucleotides, the CDR3 is TGTGCCAGTAGTATGATTTCAGGGAGCTATCAGCCCCAGCATTTT.